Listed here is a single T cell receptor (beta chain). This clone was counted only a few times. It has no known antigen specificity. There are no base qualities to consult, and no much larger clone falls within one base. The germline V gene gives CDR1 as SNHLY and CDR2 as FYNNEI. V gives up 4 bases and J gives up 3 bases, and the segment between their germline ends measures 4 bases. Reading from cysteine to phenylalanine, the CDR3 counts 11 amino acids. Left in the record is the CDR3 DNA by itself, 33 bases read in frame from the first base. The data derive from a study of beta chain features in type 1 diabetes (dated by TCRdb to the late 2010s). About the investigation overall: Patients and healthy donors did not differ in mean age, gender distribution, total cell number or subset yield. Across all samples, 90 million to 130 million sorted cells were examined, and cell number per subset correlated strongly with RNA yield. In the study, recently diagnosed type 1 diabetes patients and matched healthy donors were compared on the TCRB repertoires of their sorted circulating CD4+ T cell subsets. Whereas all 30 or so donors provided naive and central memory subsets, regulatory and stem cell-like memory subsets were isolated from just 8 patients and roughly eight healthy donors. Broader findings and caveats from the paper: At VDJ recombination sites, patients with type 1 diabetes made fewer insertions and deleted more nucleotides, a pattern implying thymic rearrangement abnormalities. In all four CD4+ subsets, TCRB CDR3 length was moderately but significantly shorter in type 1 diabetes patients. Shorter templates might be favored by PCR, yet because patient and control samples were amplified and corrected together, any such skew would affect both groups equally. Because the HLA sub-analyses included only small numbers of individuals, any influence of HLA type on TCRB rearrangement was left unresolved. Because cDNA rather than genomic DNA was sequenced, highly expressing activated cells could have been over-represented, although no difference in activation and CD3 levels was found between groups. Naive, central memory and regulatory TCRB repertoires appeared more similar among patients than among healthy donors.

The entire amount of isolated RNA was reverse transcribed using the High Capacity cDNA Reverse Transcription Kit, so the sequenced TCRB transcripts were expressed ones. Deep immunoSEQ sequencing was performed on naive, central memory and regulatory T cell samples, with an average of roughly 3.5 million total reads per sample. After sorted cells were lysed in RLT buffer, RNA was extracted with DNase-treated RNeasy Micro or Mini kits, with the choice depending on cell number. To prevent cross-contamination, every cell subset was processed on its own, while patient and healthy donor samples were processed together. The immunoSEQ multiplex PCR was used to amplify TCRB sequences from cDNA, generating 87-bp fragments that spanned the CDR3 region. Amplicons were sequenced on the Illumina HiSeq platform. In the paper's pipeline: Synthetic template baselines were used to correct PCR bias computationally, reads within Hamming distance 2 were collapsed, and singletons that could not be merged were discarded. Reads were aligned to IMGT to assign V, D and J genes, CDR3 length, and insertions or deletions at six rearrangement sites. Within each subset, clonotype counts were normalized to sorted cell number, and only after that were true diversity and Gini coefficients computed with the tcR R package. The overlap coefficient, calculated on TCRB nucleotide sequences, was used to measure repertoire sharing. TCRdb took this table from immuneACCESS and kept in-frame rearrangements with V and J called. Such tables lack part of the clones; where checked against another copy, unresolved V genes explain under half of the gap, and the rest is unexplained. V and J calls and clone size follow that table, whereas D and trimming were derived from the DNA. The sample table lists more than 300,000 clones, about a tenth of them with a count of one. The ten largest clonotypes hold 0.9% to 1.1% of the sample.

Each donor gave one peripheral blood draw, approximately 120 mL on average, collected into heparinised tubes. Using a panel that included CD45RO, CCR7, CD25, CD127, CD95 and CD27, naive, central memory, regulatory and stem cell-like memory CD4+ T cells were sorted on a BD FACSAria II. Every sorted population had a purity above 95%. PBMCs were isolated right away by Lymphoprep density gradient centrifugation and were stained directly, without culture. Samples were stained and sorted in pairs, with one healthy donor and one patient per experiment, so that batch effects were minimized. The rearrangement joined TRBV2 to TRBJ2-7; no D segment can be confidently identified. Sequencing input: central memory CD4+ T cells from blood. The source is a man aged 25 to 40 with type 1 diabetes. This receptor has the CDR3 CASSGIYEQYF. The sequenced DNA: TGTGCCAGCAGTGGGATCTACGAGCAGTACTTC. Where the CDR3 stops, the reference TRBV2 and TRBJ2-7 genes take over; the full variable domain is EPEVTQTPSHQVTQMGQEVILRCVPISNHLYFYWYRQILGQKVEFLVSFYNNEISEKSEIFDDQFSVERPDGSNFTLKIRSTKLEDSAMYFCASSGIYEQYFGPGTRLTVT.